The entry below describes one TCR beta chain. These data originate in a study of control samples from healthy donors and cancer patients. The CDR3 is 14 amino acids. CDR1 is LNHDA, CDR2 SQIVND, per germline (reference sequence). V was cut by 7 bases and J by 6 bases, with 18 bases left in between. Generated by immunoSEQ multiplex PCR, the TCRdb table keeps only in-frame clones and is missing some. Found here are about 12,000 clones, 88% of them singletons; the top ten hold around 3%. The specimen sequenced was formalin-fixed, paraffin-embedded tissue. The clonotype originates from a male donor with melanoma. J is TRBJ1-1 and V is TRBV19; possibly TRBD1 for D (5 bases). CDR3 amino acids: CASTWGTGGAEAFF. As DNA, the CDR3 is TGTGCCAGTACCTGGGGAACAGGAGGAGCTGAAGCTTTCTTT.